This T cell receptor beta chain appears in the sequencing data of a study of post-analysis software for immune sequencing data. Study as a whole: The courses of disease that were included comprised relapsing-remitting, secondary progressive and progressive-relapsing multiple sclerosis.

Whole-study findings and limits: When the samples were clustered directly with F measure, those that had been prepared in the same batch showed strong co-clustering. Among 5 or 6 TRBV segments more frequent in patients than controls were TRBV5-6, TRBV5-1 and TRBV20-1. Normalized Chao1 diversity was significantly reduced in patients versus controls.

Unique molecular identifiers tagged the TCR beta cDNA libraries. The yield from approximately 1 to 10 million T cells was some 500,000 cDNA molecules in total. Via MiXCR, TCRdb re-called the PCR reads, giving one row per CDR3 protein. The data show over 700,000 distinct CDR3 sequences, about 27% seen once. The CDR3 is 15 amino acids. V dropped 1 base and J dropped 10 bases, with 14 bases sitting between them. The germline V gene encodes CDR1 LGHNA and CDR2 YSLEER. This clonotype was detected only a few times. What it binds is unknown. The sequence derives from a girl between 5 and 17 years old with multiple sclerosis. The gene calls are TRBV4-3 and TRBJ1-6; D call uncertain. Material for sequencing was blood. DNA for the CDR3: TGCGCCAGCAGCCAAGGCCCAGGTACTAGCTCACCCCTCCACTTT. Protein product: CASSQGPGTSSPLHF.